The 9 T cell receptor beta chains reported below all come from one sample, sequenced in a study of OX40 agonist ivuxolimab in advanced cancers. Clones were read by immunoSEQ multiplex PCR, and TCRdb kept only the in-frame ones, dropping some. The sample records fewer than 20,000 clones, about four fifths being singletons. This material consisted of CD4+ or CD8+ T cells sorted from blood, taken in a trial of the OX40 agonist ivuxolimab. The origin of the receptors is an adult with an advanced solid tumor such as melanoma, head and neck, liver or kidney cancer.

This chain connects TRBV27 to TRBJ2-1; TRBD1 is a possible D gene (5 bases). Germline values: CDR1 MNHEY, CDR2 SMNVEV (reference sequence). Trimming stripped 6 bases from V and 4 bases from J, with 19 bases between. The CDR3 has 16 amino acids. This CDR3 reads CASSNYQGGGYNEQFF. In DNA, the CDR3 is TGTGCCAGCAGCAACTACCAGGGCGGTGGGTACAATGAGCAGTTCTTC.

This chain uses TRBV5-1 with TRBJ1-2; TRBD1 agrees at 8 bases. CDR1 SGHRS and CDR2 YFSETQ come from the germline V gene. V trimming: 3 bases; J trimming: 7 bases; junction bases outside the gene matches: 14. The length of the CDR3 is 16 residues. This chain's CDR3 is CASSSDRGDYSGGYTF. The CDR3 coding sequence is TGCGCCAGCAGCTCCGACAGGGGCGACTATAGCGGTGGCTACACCTTC.

In DNA, the CDR3 is TGTGCCAGCAGTTACCTGGACAGGGACAAAGATGGCTACACCTTC. Residues: CASSYLDRDKDGYTF. V and J are TRBV6-6 and TRBJ1-2; 8 bases agree with TRBD1. The ends lost 2 bases at V and 6 bases at J; junction bases unmatched: 8. The CDR3 loop spans 15 amino acids. Germline V gene lookup returns CDR1 MNHNY and CDR2 SVGAGI (reference sequence).

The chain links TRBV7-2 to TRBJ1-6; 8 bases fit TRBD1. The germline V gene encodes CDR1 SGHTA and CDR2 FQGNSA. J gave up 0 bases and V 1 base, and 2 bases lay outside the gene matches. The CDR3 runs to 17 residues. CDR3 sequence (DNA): TGTGCCAGCAGCTTAGAAACAGGGGGCTCCTATAATTCACCCCTCCACTTT. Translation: CASSLETGGSYNSPLHF.

The CDR3 bases are TGTGCCAGCAGTTTAATGGACAGTTATTCACCCCTCCACTTT. Encoded protein: CASSLMDSYSPLHF. This rearrangement joins TRBV27 to TRBJ1-6; tentative D call: TRBD1 (6 bases). Trimming shortened V by 2 bases and J by 8 bases, and 10 bases separated the two germline ends. CDR3 length: 14 residues. In germline, CDR1 is MNHEY, CDR2 SMNVEV (reference sequence).

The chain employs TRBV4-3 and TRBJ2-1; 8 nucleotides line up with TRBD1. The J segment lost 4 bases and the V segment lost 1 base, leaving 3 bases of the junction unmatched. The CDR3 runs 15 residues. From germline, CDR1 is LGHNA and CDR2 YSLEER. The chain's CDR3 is CASSQGTGGYNEQFF. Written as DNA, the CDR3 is TGCGCCAGCAGCCAAGGAACAGGGGGGTACAATGAGCAGTTCTTC.

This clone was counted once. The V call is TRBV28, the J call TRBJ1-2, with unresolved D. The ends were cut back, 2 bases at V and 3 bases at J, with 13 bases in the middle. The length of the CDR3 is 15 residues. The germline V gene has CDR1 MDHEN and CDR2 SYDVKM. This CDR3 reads CASSLVVRAHYGYTF. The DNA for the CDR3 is TGTGCCAGCAGTTTAGTAGTAAGGGCCCACTATGGCTACACCTTC.

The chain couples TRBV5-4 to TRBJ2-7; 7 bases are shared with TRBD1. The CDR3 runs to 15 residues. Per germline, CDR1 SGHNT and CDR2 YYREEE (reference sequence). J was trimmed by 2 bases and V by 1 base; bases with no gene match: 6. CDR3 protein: CASSLWQGETYEQYF. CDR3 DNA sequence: TGTGCCAGCAGCTTGTGGCAGGGGGAAACCTACGAGCAGTACTTC. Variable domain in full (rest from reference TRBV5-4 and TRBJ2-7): ETGVTQSPTHLIKTRGQQVTLRCSSQSGHNTVSWYQQALGQGPQFIFQYYREEENGRGNFPPRFSGLQFPNYSSELNVNALELDDSALYLCASSLWQGETYEQYFGPGTRLTVT.

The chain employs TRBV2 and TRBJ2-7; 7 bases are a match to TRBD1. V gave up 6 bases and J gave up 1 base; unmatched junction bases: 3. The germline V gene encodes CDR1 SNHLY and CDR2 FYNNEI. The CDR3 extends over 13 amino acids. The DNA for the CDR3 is TGTGCCAGCAGAGGGGGCGATTCCTACGAGCAGTACTTC. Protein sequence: CASRGGDSYEQYF.